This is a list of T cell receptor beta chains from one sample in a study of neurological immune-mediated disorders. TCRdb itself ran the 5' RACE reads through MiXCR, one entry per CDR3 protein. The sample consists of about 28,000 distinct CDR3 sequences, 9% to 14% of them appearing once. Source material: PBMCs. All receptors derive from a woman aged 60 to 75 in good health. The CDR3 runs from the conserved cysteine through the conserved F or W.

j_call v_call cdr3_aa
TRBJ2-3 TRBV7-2 CASSLYRSGIDTQYF
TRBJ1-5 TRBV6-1 CASRGQGQPQHF
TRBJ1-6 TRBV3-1 CASSLQGTVFNSPLHF
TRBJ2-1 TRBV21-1 CASSNRSGRNEQFF
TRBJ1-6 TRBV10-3 CAISVSRGSPLHF
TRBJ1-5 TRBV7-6 CASSPSWGAQPQHF
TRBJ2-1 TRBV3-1 CASSQDLAHTHNEQFF
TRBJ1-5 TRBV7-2 CASSLAWGGQPQHF
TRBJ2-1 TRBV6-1 CASSDGGGLSNEQFF
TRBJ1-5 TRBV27 CASSLQGANQPQHF
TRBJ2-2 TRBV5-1 CASSEPTAGELFF
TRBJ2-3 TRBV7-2 CASSSPQWGPSTDTQYF
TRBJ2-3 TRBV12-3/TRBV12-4 CASSFRDRFTDTQYF
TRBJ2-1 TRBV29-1 CSVEIAGHYNEQFF
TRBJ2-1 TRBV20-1 CSARRAGSYNEQFF
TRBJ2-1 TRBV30 CAFTGVVEQFF
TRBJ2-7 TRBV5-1 CASSRDRTGREQYF
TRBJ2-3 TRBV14 CASSQLRDRGPTDTQYF
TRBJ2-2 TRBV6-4 CASSDSGVDTGELFF
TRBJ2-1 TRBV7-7 CASSLGGSNEQFF
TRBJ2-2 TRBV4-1 CASSQDRGETGELFF
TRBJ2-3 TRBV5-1 CASRKLAGSGTDTQYF
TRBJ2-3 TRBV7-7 CASSLGTGLDTQYF
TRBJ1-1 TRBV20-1 CSARAGDMNTEAFF
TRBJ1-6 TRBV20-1 CSAQNQGSYNSPLHF
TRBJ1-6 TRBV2 CASRGTGGKSPLHF
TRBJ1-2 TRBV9 CASSPRDNYGYTF
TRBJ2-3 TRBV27 CASRPTLAADTQYF
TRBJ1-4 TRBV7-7 CASSSAHRVNEKLFF
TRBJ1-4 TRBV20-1 CSAAASGLLFF
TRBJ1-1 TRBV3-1 CASSPAAGDEAFF
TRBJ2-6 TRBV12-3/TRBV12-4 CASRTGVGSGANVLTF
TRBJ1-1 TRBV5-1 CASSIQGVSNTEAFF
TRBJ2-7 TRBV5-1 CASSFGTGDYEQYF
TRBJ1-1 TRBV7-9 CASSMTGGMNTEAFF
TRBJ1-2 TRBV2 CASSPGQGINYGYTF
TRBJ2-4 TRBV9 CASSPRLAKNIQYF
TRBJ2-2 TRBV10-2 CASSEPNRGTGELFF
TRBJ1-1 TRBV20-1 CSARWANTEAFF
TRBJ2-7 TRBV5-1 CASSFAPGQGYEQYF
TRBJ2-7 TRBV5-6 CASSSRDRGLHEQYF
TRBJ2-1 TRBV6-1 CASSEGGTEQFF
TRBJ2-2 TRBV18 CASSQSQGANTGELFF
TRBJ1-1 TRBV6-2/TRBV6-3 CASKNKGAGPTEAFF
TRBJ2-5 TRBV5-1 CASSLMGIEETQYF
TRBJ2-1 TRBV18 CASSPPGSSYNEQFF
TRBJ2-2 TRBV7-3 CASSLPPVELFF
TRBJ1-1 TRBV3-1 CASSRGGLNTEAFF
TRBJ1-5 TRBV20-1 CSARVQPGAGQPQHF
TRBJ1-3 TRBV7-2 CASSPTEKNTIYF
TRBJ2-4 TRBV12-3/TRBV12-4 CASSVGLLAKNIQYF